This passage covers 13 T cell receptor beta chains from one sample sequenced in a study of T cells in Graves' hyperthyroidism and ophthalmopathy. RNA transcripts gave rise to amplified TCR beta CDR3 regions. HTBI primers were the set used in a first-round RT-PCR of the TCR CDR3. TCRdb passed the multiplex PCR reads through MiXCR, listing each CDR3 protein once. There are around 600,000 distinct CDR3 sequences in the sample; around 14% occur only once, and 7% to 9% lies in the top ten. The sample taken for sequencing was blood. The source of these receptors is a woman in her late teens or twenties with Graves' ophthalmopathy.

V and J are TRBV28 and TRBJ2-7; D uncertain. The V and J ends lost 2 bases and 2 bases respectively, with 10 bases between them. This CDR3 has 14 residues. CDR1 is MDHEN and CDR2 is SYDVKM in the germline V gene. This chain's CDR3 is CASSLHTSTYEQYF. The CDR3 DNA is TGTGCCAGCAGTTTACATACCAGCACCTACGAGCAGTACTTC.

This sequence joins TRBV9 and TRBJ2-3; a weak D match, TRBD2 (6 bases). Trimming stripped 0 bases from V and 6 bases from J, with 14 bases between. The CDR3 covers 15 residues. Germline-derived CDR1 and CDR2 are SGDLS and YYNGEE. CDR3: CASSVAAGPKDTQYF. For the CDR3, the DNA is TGTGCCAGCAGCGTAGCTGCGGGGCCCAAGGATACGCAGTATTTT.

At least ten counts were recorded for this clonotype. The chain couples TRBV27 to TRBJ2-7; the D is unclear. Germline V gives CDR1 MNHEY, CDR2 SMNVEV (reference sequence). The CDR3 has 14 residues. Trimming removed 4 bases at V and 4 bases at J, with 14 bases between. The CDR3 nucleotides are TGTGCCAGCAGTTACGCGGTTGACGGTTACGAGCAGTACTTC. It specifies CASSYAVDGYEQYF.

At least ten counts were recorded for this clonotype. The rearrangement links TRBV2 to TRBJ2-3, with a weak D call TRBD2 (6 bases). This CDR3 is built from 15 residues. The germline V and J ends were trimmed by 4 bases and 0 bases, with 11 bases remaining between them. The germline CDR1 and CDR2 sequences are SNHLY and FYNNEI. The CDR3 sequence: CASSGLAASTDTQYF. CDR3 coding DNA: TGTGCCAGCAGTGGGTTAGCGGCTAGCACAGATACGCAGTATTTT.

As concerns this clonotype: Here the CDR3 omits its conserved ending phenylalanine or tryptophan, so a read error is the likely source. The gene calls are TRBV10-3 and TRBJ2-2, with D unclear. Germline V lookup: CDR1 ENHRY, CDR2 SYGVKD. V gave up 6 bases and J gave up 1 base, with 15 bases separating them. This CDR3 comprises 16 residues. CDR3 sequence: CAIRMFRVLNTGELFS. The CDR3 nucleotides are TGTGCCATCAGGATGTTCCGGGTCCTGAACACCGGGGAGCTGTTTTCT.

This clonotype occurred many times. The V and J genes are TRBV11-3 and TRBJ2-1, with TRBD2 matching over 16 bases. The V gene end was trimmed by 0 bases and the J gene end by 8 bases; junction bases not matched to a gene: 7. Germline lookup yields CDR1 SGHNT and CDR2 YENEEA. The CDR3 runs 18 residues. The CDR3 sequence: CASSLEGGLAGGPHEQFF. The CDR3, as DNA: TGTGCCAGCAGCTTAGAGGGGGGACTAGCGGGAGGGCCCCATGAGCAGTTCTTC. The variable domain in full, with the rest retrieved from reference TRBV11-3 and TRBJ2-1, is EAGVVQSPRYKIIEKKQPVAFWCNPISGHNTLYWYLQNLGQGPELLIRYENEEAVDDSQLPKDRFSAERLKGVDSTLKIQPAELGDSAVYLCASSLEGGLAGGPHEQFFGPGTRLTVL.

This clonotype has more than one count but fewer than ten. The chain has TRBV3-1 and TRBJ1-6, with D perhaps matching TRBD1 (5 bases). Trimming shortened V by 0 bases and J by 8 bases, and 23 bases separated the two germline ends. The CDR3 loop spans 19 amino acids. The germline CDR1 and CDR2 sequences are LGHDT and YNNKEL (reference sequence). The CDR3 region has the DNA TGTGCCAGCAGCCAAGATAGGGGAGACGGACTACGTATTCATTCACCCCTCCACTTT. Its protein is CASSQDRGDGLRIHSPLHF.

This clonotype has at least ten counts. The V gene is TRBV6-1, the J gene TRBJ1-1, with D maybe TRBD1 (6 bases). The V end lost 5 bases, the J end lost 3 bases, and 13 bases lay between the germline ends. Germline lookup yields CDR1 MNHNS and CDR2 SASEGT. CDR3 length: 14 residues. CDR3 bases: TGTGCCAGCAGTATAGGGGGGTGGGACACTGAAGCTTTCTTT. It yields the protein CASSIGGWDTEAFF.

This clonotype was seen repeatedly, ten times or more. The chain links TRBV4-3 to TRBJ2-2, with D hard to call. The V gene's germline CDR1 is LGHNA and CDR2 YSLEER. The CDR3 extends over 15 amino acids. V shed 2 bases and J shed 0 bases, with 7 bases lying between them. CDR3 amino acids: CASSQTNSNTGELFF. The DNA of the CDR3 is TGCGCCAGCAGCCAAACGAACTCGAACACCGGGGAGCTGTTTTTT.

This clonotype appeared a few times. The CDR3 protein is CASSPPSLSATTHEQYF. In nucleotides, the CDR3 is TGTGCCAGCTCACCACCGAGTCTAAGTGCTACTACTCACGAGCAGTACTTC. This rearrangement joins TRBV18 to TRBJ2-7; no clear D gene. The CDR3 covers 17 residues. The germline gives CDR1 KGHSH, CDR2 LQKENI. The V end was cut by 0 bases, the J end by 5 bases, with 20 bases between. Using reference TRBV18 and TRBJ2-7 for the parts outside the CDR3, the full variable domain is NAGVMQNPRHLVRRRGQEARLRCSPMKGHSHVYWYRQLPEEGLKFMVYLQKENIIDESGMPKERFSAEFPKEGPSILRIQQVVRGDSAAYFCASSPPSLSATTHEQYFGPGTRLTVT.

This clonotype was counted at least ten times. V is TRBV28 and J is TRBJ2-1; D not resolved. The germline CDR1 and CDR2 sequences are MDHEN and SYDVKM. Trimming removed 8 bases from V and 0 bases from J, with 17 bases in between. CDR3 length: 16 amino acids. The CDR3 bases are TGTGCCAGCTTTCCTTCGGCCTACAGCTCCTACAATGAGCAGTTCTTC. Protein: CASFPSAYSSYNEQFF.

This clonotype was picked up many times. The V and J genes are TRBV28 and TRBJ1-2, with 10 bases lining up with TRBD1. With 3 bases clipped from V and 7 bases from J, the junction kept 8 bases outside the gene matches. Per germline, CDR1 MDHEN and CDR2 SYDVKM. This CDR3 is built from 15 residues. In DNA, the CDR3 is TGTGCCAGCAGTTTGCACTCGGACAGGGGGGGTGGCTACACCTTC. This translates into CASSLHSDRGGGYTF.

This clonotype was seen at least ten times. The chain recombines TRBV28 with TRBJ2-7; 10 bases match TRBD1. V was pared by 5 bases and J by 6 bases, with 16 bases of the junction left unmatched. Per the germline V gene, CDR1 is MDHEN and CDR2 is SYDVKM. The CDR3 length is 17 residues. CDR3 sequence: CASSLQRGDRGGLEQYF. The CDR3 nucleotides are TGTGCCAGCAGTCTCCAACGTGGGGACAGGGGCGGCCTCGAGCAGTACTTC.